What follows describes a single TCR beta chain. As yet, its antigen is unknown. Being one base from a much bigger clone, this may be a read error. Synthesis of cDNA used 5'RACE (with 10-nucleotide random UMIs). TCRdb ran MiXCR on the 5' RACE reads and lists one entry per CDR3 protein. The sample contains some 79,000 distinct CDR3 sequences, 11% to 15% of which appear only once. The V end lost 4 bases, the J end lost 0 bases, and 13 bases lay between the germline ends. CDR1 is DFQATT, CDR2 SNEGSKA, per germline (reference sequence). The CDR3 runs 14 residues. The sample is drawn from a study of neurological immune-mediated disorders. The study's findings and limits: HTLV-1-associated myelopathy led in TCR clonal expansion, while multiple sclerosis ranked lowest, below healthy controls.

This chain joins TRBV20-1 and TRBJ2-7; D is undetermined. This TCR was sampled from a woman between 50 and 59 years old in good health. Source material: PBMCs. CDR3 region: CSAIDPKSSYEQYF. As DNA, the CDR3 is TGCAGTGCTATAGACCCTAAAAGCTCCTACGAGCAGTACTTC.